The clone carrying this T cell receptor beta chain was picked up a small number of times. Antigen unknown. The source of the sample is a study of cytomegalovirus exposure and HLA in healthy donors. Assay: immunoSEQ multiplex PCR; the TCRdb copy retains only in-frame clones and omits some. The data contain under 200,000 clones, around nine tenths of them singletons. Whole-study results and caveats: Reports showed the classifier diagnosing cytomegalovirus status with high specificity and sensitivity. Among the CMV-associated chains, a few were confirmed in vitro as specific for CMV antigens.

Germline V gives CDR1 MDHEN, CDR2 SYDVKM. V was clipped by 2 bases and J by 10 bases; unmatched bases: 4. The CDR3 runs 14 residues. From the approximately 110-subject validation cohort, which was separate from the roughly 630-subject first cohort, the donors were drawn. The chain carries TRBV28 and TRBJ2-1; 11 nucleotides line up with TRBD2. Material for sequencing was PBMCs. The receptor was isolated from a man in his late teens or twenties in good health and CMV-seropositive. CDR3 amino acids: CASSLGTSGYEQFF. CDR3 coding DNA: TGTGCCAGCAGTTTAGGGACTAGCGGTTACGAGCAGTTCTTC.